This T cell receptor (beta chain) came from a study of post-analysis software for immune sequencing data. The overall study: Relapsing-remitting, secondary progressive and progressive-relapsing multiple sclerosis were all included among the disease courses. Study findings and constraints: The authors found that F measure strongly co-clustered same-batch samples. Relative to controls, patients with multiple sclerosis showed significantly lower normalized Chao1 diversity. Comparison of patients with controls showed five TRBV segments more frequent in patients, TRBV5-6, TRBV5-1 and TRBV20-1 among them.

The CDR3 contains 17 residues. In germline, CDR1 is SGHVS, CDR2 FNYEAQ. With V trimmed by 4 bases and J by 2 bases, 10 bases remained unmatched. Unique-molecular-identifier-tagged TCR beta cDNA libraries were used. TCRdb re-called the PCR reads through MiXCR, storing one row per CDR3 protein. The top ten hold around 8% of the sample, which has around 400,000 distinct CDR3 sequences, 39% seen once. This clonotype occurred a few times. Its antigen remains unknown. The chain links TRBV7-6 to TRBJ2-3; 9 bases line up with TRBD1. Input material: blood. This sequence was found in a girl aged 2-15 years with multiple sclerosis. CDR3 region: CASSWLSRTGATDTQYF. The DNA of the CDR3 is TGTGCCAGCAGCTGGCTTAGTAGGACAGGGGCCACAGATACGCAGTATTTT.